This T cell receptor beta chain originates from a study of blood T cell repertoires in COVID-19. This CDR3 has 15 amino acids. CDR1 is SGHRS, CDR2 YFSETQ, per germline. The germline V and J ends were trimmed by 9 bases and 8 bases, with 25 bases remaining between them. TCRdb keeps only in-frame clones here, not all; method: immunoSEQ multiplex PCR. The sample consists of roughly 100,000 clones, about 75% of them appearing once. Sample: peripheral blood. The source is a woman aged 70-85 years with acute or convalescent COVID-19. The V gene is TRBV5-1, the J gene TRBJ2-3; tentatively, D is TRBD2 (6 bases). The CDR3 sequence: CATKGVAGSEGTQYF. The CDR3 bases are TGCGCCACCAAAGGAGTGGCGGGGTCGGAAGGTACGCAGTATTTT. Drawing the rest from reference TRBV5-1 and TRBJ2-3, the complete variable domain is KAGVTQTPRYLIKTRGQQVTLSCSPISGHRSVSWYQQTPGQGLQFLFEYFSETQRNKGNFPGRFSGRQFSNSRSEMNVSTLELGDSALYLCATKGVAGSEGTQYFGPGTRLTVL.